Below are 25 T cell receptor beta chains sequenced from a single sample in a study of identical twins (dated by TCRdb to 2016 to 2018). Library method: 5' RACE. The listed sequencing device is Illumina HiSeq 2000. TCRdb reanalyzed the raw reads on its own, using fastp at Q25 for trimming and MiXCR for clone calling, and kept in-frame beta chains. Entries that share a CDR3 protein sequence are merged under the most common genes and DNA. In all, the sample holds some 570,000 distinct CDR3 sequences, and under 25% of those were seen once. About 0.5% of the sample goes to the ten largest clones. These same data were also listed under a study on yellow fever vaccine responses in identical twins.

Material for sequencing was CD4+ T cells sorted from blood. The receptors derive from a woman between 18 and 29 years old in good health.

This clonotype was picked up a small number of times. The V gene is TRBV20-1, the J gene TRBJ1-2; D unclear. From germline, CDR1 is DFQATT and CDR2 SNEGSKA (reference sequence). The CDR3 covers 14 residues. The V end lost 6 bases, the J end lost 6 bases, and 20 bases lay between the germline ends. The CDR3 here is CSAFRGGRSNGYTF. The DNA of the CDR3 is TGCAGTGCGTTCCGCGGAGGACGGAGCAATGGCTACACCTTC.

The V call is TRBV20-1, the J call TRBJ1-4; D may be TRBD1 (5 bases). Trimming shortened V by 0 bases and J by 3 bases, and 11 bases separated the two germline ends. The germline V gene encodes CDR1 DFQATT and CDR2 SNEGSKA (reference sequence). CDR3 length equals 15 residues. The chain's CDR3 is CSARDGGSSNEKLFF. The CDR3 DNA sequence: TGCAGTGCTAGAGATGGGGGGTCTTCTAATGAAAAACTGTTTTTT.

This clonotype has only a few counts. The J gene is TRBJ2-2, the V gene TRBV3-1; possibly TRBD1 or TRBD2 for D (7 bases each). Germline V lookup: CDR1 LGHDT, CDR2 YNNKEL (reference sequence). The CDR3 sequence is 17 residues long. The V end was cut by 4 bases, the J end by 6 bases, with 21 bases between. The CDR3 nucleotides read TGTGCCAGCAGCCGTAGGCCAGGGGGAGGGATCGCCGGGGAGCTGTTTTTT. It is translated as CASSRRPGGGIAGELFF.

The chain employs TRBV28 and TRBJ1-2, with D possibly matching TRBD1 (6 bases). The CDR3 is 17 residues long. Germline V gives CDR1 MDHEN, CDR2 SYDVKM. V lost 3 bases, J lost 1 base, and 18 bases lay in between. The CDR3 DNA follows: TGTGCCAGCAGTTTCCCGGACAGAACAGTCTTTAACTATGGCTACACCTTC. Translation gives CASSFPDRTVFNYGYTF.

This chain links TRBV2 with TRBJ2-1; 11 nucleotides match TRBD2. V dropped 9 bases and J dropped 7; count of bases not matched to a gene: 5. This CDR3 comprises 13 residues. The germline CDR1 and CDR2 sequences are SNHLY and FYNNEI. In nucleotides, the CDR3 is TGTGCCAGGTCTAGCGGGAGGTCGAATGAGCAGTTCTTC. Translation gives CARSSGRSNEQFF.

This chain uses TRBV11-2 with TRBJ2-1; possible D gene TRBD1, 7 bases. V was cut by 2 bases and J by 7 bases, with 15 bases left in between. The CDR3 is made up of 15 amino acids. CDR1 and CDR2 from the germline V gene are SGHAT and FQNNGV. CDR3 protein: CASSLHGQAGNEQFF. CDR3 DNA sequence: TGTGCCAGCAGCTTACACGGACAGGCGGGGAATGAGCAGTTCTTC.

This clonotype was seen a few times. This rearrangement joins TRBV5-1 to TRBJ2-1; maybe TRBD2 (6 bases). V was cut by 3 bases and J by 3 bases, with 13 bases left in between. This CDR3 contains 15 residues. Germline V lookup: CDR1 SGHRS, CDR2 YFSETQ. The CDR3 DNA reads TGCGCCAGCAGCTCCGGGACTTCGATCTACAATGAGCAGTTCTTC. It codes for CASSSGTSIYNEQFF.

The sample holds a few counts of this clonotype. The chain combines TRBV28 with TRBJ2-7; 10 nucleotides match TRBD1. CDR1 and CDR2 from the germline V gene are MDHEN and SYDVKM. This CDR3 has 17 residues. With V trimmed by 5 bases and J by 1 base, 11 bases remained unmatched. DNA for the CDR3: TGTGCCAGCAGTAAAAACTTAGGACAGGGGGGGTCCTACGAGCAGTACGTC. It translates to CASSKNLGQGGSYEQYV.

The CDR3 spells CSEGTGHNEQFF. The CDR3 DNA follows: TGCAGTGAGGGGACAGGCCACAATGAGCAGTTCTTC. This rearrangement joins TRBV20-1 to TRBJ2-1; 8 bases align to TRBD1. This CDR3 comprises 12 residues. J was trimmed by 5 bases and V by 7 bases; bases with no gene match: 4. Germline loops: CDR1 DFQATT, CDR2 SNEGSKA (reference sequence).

This clonotype has ten or more counts. The rearrangement uses TRBV5-1 and TRBJ2-1, with a possible D match to TRBD2 (6 bases). The V end was cut by 4 bases, the J end by 4 bases, with 12 bases between. Germline V CDR1 and CDR2: SGHRS, YFSETQ. The CDR3 extends over 14 amino acids. CDR3 in amino acids: CASSDGGSYNEQFF. The CDR3 DNA is TGCGCCAGCAGCGATGGAGGGAGTTACAATGAGCAGTTCTTC. The full variable domain, in which reference TRBV5-1 and TRBJ2-1 provide the parts outside the CDR3, is KAGVTQTPRYLIKTRGQQVTLSCSPISGHRSVSWYQQTPGQGLQFLFEYFSETQRNKGNFPGRFSGRQFSNSRSEMNVSTLELGDSALYLCASSDGGSYNEQFFGPGTRLTVL.

This clonotype was recorded many times. This chain connects TRBV5-1 to TRBJ2-1; 7 bases line up with TRBD1. The CDR3 has 14 amino acids. Germline V gives CDR1 SGHRS, CDR2 YFSETQ. The V segment lost 1 base and the J segment 3 bases; nucleotides outside the gene matches: 1. Here the CDR3 DNA reads TGCGCCAGCAGCTTGTCAGGGGGCTACAATGAGCAGTTCTTC. It is translated as CASSLSGGYNEQFF. The variable domain in full, completed from reference TRBV5-1 and TRBJ2-1, reads KAGVTQTPRYLIKTRGQQVTLSCSPISGHRSVSWYQQTPGQGLQFLFEYFSETQRNKGNFPGRFSGRQFSNSRSEMNVSTLELGDSALYLCASSLSGGYNEQFFGPGTRLTVL.

V usage is TRBV24-1 and J usage is TRBJ2-2; TRBD1 matches 12 bases. V was pared by 7 bases and J by 4 bases, with 3 bases of the junction left unmatched. Germline V gene data show CDR1 as KGHDR and CDR2 as SFDVKD. There are 15 residues in the CDR3. For the CDR3, the DNA is TGTGCCACCAGGGGACAGGGGGCTGGCACCGGGGAGCTGTTTTTT. Encoded protein: CATRGQGAGTGELFF.

This clonotype was counted a few times. The V gene is TRBV20-1, the J gene TRBJ2-5; 7 bases fit TRBD1. Per germline, CDR1 DFQATT and CDR2 SNEGSKA (reference sequence). The J segment lost 2 bases and the V segment lost 3 bases, leaving 15 bases of the junction unmatched. CDR3 size: 17 residues. The chain's CDR3 is CSARAAGQGVRQETQYF. The CDR3 DNA reads as TGCAGTGCTAGGGCAGCAGGGCAGGGGGTACGGCAAGAGACCCAGTACTTC.

This clonotype was recorded a few times. The chain uses TRBV10-3 and TRBJ2-1; 8 bases agree with TRBD2. The germline V gene has CDR1 ENHRY and CDR2 SYGVKD. This CDR3 has 17 residues. With V trimmed by 5 bases and J by 5 bases, 14 bases remained unmatched. The CDR3 reads CAISTRPGTSGNNEQFF. CDR3 DNA: TGTGCCATCAGTACTCGTCCAGGAACTAGCGGAAACAATGAGCAGTTCTTC.

Only a few counts were recorded for this clonotype. V is TRBV9 and J is TRBJ2-7, with D tentatively TRBD1 (6 bases). V lost 3 bases, J lost 4 bases, and 14 bases lay in between. The CDR3 totals 14 residues. Per the germline V gene, CDR1 is SGDLS and CDR2 is YYNGEE. CDR3 sequence: CASSAVGGFYEQYF. CDR3 bases: TGTGCCAGCAGCGCCGTAGGGGGTTTTTACGAGCAGTACTTC.

The CDR3: CASSYSGRNEYGYTF. In DNA, the CDR3 is TGTGCCAGCAGTTACTCTGGCAGGAACGAGTATGGCTACACCTTC. The chain combines TRBV6-5 with TRBJ1-2; D unresolved. There are 15 residues in the CDR3. In germline, CDR1 is MNHEY, CDR2 SVGAGI. Trimming removed 0 bases from V and 5 bases from J, with 13 bases in between.

A few counts support this clonotype. The chain combines TRBV6-5 with TRBJ1-1; D is ambiguous. V was trimmed by 0 bases and J by 7 bases, leaving 15 bases between them. CDR1 and CDR2 from the germline V gene are MNHEY and SVGAGI. The CDR3 loop spans 15 amino acids. The CDR3 region is CASSYSTSLAREAFF. CDR3 bases: TGTGCCAGCAGTTACTCGACATCTTTGGCACGTGAAGCTTTCTTT.

This clonotype showed up just a few times. The chain couples TRBV29-1 to TRBJ2-2; 7 bases fit TRBD1. CDR1 is SQVTM, CDR2 ANQGSEA, per germline. The CDR3 has 14 residues. Trimming cost V 2 bases and J 0 bases; bases outside gene matches: 0. The CDR3, as DNA: TGCAGCGTTGAAACAGGGGCGAACACCGGGGAGCTGTTTTTT. Residues: CSVETGANTGELFF.

The chain combines TRBV6-6 with TRBJ2-3; tentative D call: TRBD2 (5 bases). The V gene lost 8 bases and the J gene lost 2 bases, with 11 bases spanning the gap. The length of the CDR3 is 13 residues. Germline lookup yields CDR1 MNHNY and CDR2 SVGAGI (reference sequence). CDR3 residues: CASFAGYTDTQYF. The CDR3 DNA reads as TGTGCCAGCTTCGCGGGCTACACAGATACGCAGTATTTT.

This clonotype was seen a few times. The CDR3 sequence is CASRKGSSYNSPLHF. Written as DNA, the CDR3 is TGTGCCAGCCGTAAGGGGAGCTCCTATAATTCACCCCTCCACTTT. J is TRBJ1-6 and V is TRBV28; D might be TRBD1 (5 bases). Germline V lookup: CDR1 MDHEN, CDR2 SYDVKM. Trimming removed 8 bases at V and 0 bases at J, with 11 bases between. CDR3 length: 15 amino acids. Filled out from reference TRBV28 and TRBJ1-6, the complete variable domain reads DVKVTQSSRYLVKRTGEKVFLECVQDMDHENMFWYRQDPGLGLRLIYFSYDVKMKEKGDIPEGYSVSREKKERFSLILESASTNQTSMYLCASRKGSSYNSPLHFGNGTRLTVT.

The rearrangement joins TRBV20-1 to TRBJ2-1, with a weak D call TRBD2 (5 bases). The V and J ends lost 7 bases and 10 bases respectively, with 11 bases between them. CDR1 is DFQATT, CDR2 SNEGSKA, per germline (reference sequence). This CDR3 region has 10 residues. The CDR3 spells CSVRGGEQFF. The CDR3 coding sequence is TGCAGTGTACGGGGTGGCGAGCAGTTCTTC.

The J gene is TRBJ1-1, the V gene TRBV10-1, with 9 bases matching TRBD1. Germline V gene lookup returns CDR1 WNHNN and CDR2 SYGVQD (reference sequence). J gave up 4 bases and V 6 bases, and 6 bases lay outside the gene matches. CDR3 size: 14 residues. In DNA, the CDR3 is TGCGCCAGCAGCCAGGACAGGGGTGGCACTGAAGCTTTCTTT. As protein: CASSQDRGGTEAFF.

The genes are TRBV11-2 and TRBJ2-5, with TRBD2 as a possible D gene (6 bases). Germline lookup yields CDR1 SGHAT and CDR2 FQNNGV. This CDR3 is built from 15 residues. Trimming stripped 3 bases from V and 0 bases from J, with 11 bases between. CDR3 region: CASSFLARYQETQYF. The DNA for the CDR3 is TGTGCCAGCAGCTTCCTAGCGAGGTACCAAGAGACCCAGTACTTC.

The chain combines TRBV6-1 with TRBJ1-1; a weak D match, TRBD1 (5 bases). Trimming pared 6 bases from V and 5 bases from J, leaving 16 bases between. This CDR3 region has 14 residues. Germline V gene data show CDR1 as MNHNS and CDR2 as SASEGT. CDR3 DNA: TGTGCCAGCAGATTTCTTCAGGAGGGGACTGAAGCTTTCTTT. Protein sequence: CASRFLQEGTEAFF.

This clonotype has just a few counts. This chain connects TRBV10-3 to TRBJ2-1; TRBD1 might be the D (6 bases). CDR1 is ENHRY and CDR2 is SYGVKD in the germline V gene. V lost 10 bases and J lost 0, with 10 bases in between. The CDR3 runs to 13 residues. DNA of the CDR3: TGTGCCACAGGGGAAGGCTCCTACAATGAGCAGTTCTTC. Translation gives CATGEGSYNEQFF.